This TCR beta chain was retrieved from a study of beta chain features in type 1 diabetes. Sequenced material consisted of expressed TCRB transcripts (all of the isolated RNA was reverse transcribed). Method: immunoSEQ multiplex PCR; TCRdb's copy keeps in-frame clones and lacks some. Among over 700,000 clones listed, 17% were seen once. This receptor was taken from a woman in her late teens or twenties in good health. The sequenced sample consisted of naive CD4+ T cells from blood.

The CDR3 region is CASSLPGQRTGELFF. For the CDR3, the DNA is TGCGCCAGCAGCTTACCGGGACAGCGCACCGGGGAGCTGTTTTTT. The V and J genes are TRBV5-1 and TRBJ2-2; 7 bases are a match to TRBD1. The germline gives CDR1 SGHRS, CDR2 YFSETQ. J gave up 4 bases and V 2 bases, and 5 bases lay outside the gene matches. This CDR3 has 15 residues.